This T cell receptor (beta chain) was recorded in a study of tissue T cells after allogeneic stem cell transplantation. Study-wide background: Adult allogeneic hematopoietic cell transplant recipients with steroid-refractory graft-versus-host disease were prospectively enrolled for research autopsy. Smaller viable blood or marrow samples skipped sorting for direct DNA extraction. Study results and limitations: Blood and spleen captured only part of the tissue TCR repertoire.

As to this clone: Its matching antigen is unknown.

TCRbeta CDR3 was sequenced at survey depth with template counts. TCRdb's table, derived via immunoSEQ multiplex PCR, lists solely in-frame clones and lacks some. The sample has some 28,000 clones, approximately 83% seen once. Looked up from germline, CDR1 is MNHEY and CDR2 is SMNVEV (reference sequence). V shed 0 bases and J 3 bases; nucleotides not matched to a gene: 5. The CDR3 is 16 residues long. This chain joins TRBV27 and TRBJ1-5; TRBD1 agrees at 7 bases. The receptor comes from a woman aged 18 to 55 who later had graft-versus-host disease after an allogeneic stem cell transplant. This sample comprised blood, obtained before transplantation. The CDR3 bases are TGTGCCAGCAGTTTATCGGCAGGGGGTATCAATCAGCCCCAGCATTTT. Translation gives CASSLSAGGINQPQHF.